This entry is about one T cell receptor (beta chain). The Seattle site enrolled patients during active infection and followed them longitudinally. Per the study methods: Reference gene primer amplification in the assay estimated nucleated cell counts. TCRdb's copy holds only in-frame clones and misses some; the assay was immunoSEQ multiplex PCR. V and J calls and clone size are given by that table; D and trimming were obtained from the DNA. Of around 340,000 clones listed, more than 70% were seen once; the top ten hold 3.9%. The source of the sample is a study of blood T cell repertoires in COVID-19. The overall study: Spain, Italy and the United States supplied samples that represented acute and convalescent COVID-19. Sources were T cells, B-cell-depleted T cells, or PBMCs; the material itself was cDNA or gDNA.

The CDR3 covers 12 residues. V was trimmed by 3 bases and J by 12 bases, leaving 14 bases between them. Germline assignment: CDR1 ENHRY and CDR2 SYGVKD. Sequenced sample: peripheral blood. The chain has TRBV10-3 and TRBJ1-2, with D perhaps TRBD1 (6 bases). This sequence originates from an older woman with COVID-19, enrolled during active disease. The CDR3 sequence: CAISDQGIRDTF. Written as DNA, the CDR3 is TGTGCCATCAGTGATCAGGGGATCCGGGACACCTTC.